Below are 27 T cell receptor beta chains sequenced from a single sample in a study of CD8 T cells in ankylosing spondylitis. Study results and limitations: Eight highly homologous variants made up a TCR beta motif, and this motif appeared characteristic of ankylosing spondylitis blood.

TCRdb reprocessed the 5' RACE reads with MiXCR, giving one entry per CDR3 protein. Of about 800,000 distinct CDR3 sequences listed, roughly 10% are singletons. These receptors have no known antigen. Sample: blood, either unsorted or a sorted T cell fraction (not recorded which). The receptors originated from a male donor with ankylosing spondylitis.

There are a few counts of this clonotype. The J gene is TRBJ1-5, the V gene TRBV29-1; unclear D gene. V gave up 7 bases and J gave up 4 bases, with 11 bases separating them. The CDR3 contains 12 residues. Germline V gene data show CDR1 as SQVTM and CDR2 as ANQGSEA. CDR3 amino acids: CSASTSNQPQHF. Here the CDR3 DNA reads TGCAGCGCCTCTACGTCAAATCAGCCCCAGCATTTT.

The chain links TRBV5-1 to TRBJ2-4; the match to TRBD1 covers 7 bases. CDR3 length equals 17 residues. From germline, CDR1 is SGHRS and CDR2 YFSETQ. Trimming took 4 bases from V and 1 from J; bases not matched to a gene: 11. The CDR3 sequence is CASSAIQGSRAKNIQYF. The CDR3 nucleotides are TGCGCCAGCAGCGCGATACAGGGGTCAAGGGCCAAAAACATTCAGTACTTC.

This clonotype was counted between two and nine times. The chain recombines TRBV9 with TRBJ2-5; 11 nucleotides line up with TRBD1. V trimming: 2 bases; J trimming: 4 bases; junction bases outside the gene matches: 4. The germline V gene has CDR1 SGDLS and CDR2 YYNGEE. The CDR3 length is 15 residues. The CDR3 reads CASSVTGTGGETQYF. In nucleotides, the CDR3 is TGTGCCAGCAGCGTTACCGGGACAGGGGGAGAGACCCAGTACTTC. Drawing the rest from reference TRBV9 and TRBJ2-5, the complete variable domain is DSGVTQTPKHLITATGQRVTLRCSPRSGDLSVYWYQQSLDQGLQFLIQYYNGEERAKGNILERFSAQQFPDLHSELNLSSLELGDSALYFCASSVTGTGGETQYFGPGTRLLVL.

V is TRBV4-2 and J is TRBJ2-2; the D gene is possibly TRBD2 (5 bases). CDR3 length: 15 residues. The ends were cut back, 4 bases at V and 1 base at J, with 10 bases in the middle. Germline CDR1 LGHNA, CDR2 YNFKEQ. The CDR3 protein is CASSPAGGNTGELFF. CDR3 nucleotides: TGTGCCAGCAGCCCGGCAGGAGGGAACACCGGGGAGCTGTTTTTT.

This clonotype has at least ten counts. The genes are TRBV7-9 and TRBJ2-3; tentatively, D is TRBD2 (5 bases). The CDR3 consists of 15 residues. V was trimmed by 4 bases and J by 3 bases, leaving 14 bases between them. Germline V lookup: CDR1 SEHNR, CDR2 FQNEAQ (reference sequence). The CDR3 bases are TGTGCCAGCAGCTCGGAGGCACTCATGACAGATACGCAGTATTTT. This codes for CASSSEALMTDTQYF.

V usage is TRBV11-2 and J usage is TRBJ2-7; TRBD2 matches at 12 bases. Germline V gene data show CDR1 as SGHAT and CDR2 as FQNNGV. The ends lost 7 bases at V and 1 base at J; junction bases unmatched: 8. The CDR3 spans 16 residues. CDR3 sequence (DNA): TGTGCCAGCACGAACCTGACTAGCGGGGGATCCTACGAGCAGTACTTC. Residues: CASTNLTSGGSYEQYF.

The chain combines TRBV20-1 with TRBJ2-1; 9 bases line up with TRBD2. The CDR3 consists of 16 residues. CDR1 DFQATT and CDR2 SNEGSKA come from the germline V gene (reference sequence). The junction had 14 bases not matched to a gene; V was cut back by 2 bases and J by 9 bases. CDR3 sequence: CSARSALSGRYGEQFF. In nucleotides, the CDR3 is TGCAGTGCTAGATCCGCTCTGAGCGGGAGGTATGGTGAGCAGTTCTTC.

The V gene is TRBV5-5, the J gene TRBJ2-2, with 10 bases lining up with TRBD1. The CDR3 totals 15 residues. Germline V CDR1 and CDR2: SGHKS, YYEKEE (reference sequence). Losses at the gene ends were 4 bases for V and 6 bases for J; bases not matched to a gene: 6. CDR3 sequence (DNA): TGTGCCAGCAGCGTGATCGGACAGGGGGCCGGGGAGCTGTTTTTT. Its protein product is CASSVIGQGAGELFF.

This chain joins TRBV11-2 and TRBJ2-3, with TRBD2 matching over 11 bases. Losses at the gene ends were 2 bases for V and 7 bases for J; bases not matched to a gene: 17. The V gene's germline CDR1 is SGHAT and CDR2 FQNNGV. The CDR3 spans 19 residues. As DNA, the CDR3 is TGTGCCAGCAGCTTATCAGGCACCCCTACTAGCGGGAGTGGGTATACGCAGTATTTT. Translation: CASSLSGTPTSGSGYTQYF. The full variable domain, rest sourced from reference TRBV11-2 and TRBJ2-3, is EAGVAQSPRYKIIEKRQSVAFWCNPISGHATLYWYQQILGQGPKLLIQFQNNGVVDDSQLPKDRFSAERLKGVDSTLKIQPAKLEDSAVYLCASSLSGTPTSGSGYTQYFGPGTRLTVL.

This clonotype has just a few counts. The V call is TRBV6-1, the J call TRBJ2-7; possibly TRBD2 for D (5 bases). Germline values: CDR1 MNHNS, CDR2 SASEGT. CDR3 length: 14 amino acids. V was clipped by 6 bases and J by 6 bases, with 18 bases between them. The CDR3 bases are TGTGCCAGCAGCCTACCTCCGGGGTGGCCCGAGCAGTACTTC. It encodes CASSLPPGWPEQYF.

This clonotype was observed many times. Compared with germline, one end of the junction differs, possibly owing to a read error. The chain carries TRBV5-1 and TRBJ1-1; the D is unclear. CDR3 length equals 13 residues. Germline V gene lookup returns CDR1 SGHRS and CDR2 YFSETQ. The CDR3 sequence: CASSSLRGTEAFF. The CDR3 DNA sequence: TGTGCCAGCAGCTCCCTTCGGGGCACTGAAGCTTTCTTT.

This clonotype was seen many times. Mismatch with germline at one junction end may stem from a read error. CDR3 residues: CASSLWGEAFF. CDR3 coding DNA: TGTGCCAGCAGCTTATGGGGGGAGGCGTTCTTC. This sequence joins TRBV28 and TRBJ1-1; TRBD1 might be the D (5 bases). The CDR3 loop spans 11 amino acids. Germline V gene lookup returns CDR1 MDHEN and CDR2 SYDVKM.

The chain has TRBV7-9 and TRBJ2-2; D may match TRBD1 or TRBD2 (5 bases each). This CDR3 contains 14 residues. CDR1 and CDR2 (germline): SEHNR, FQNEAQ (reference sequence). The CDR3 nucleotides read TGTGCACCCGGGGCGGCCTTAAACACCGGGGAGCTGTTTTTT. Protein product: CAPGAALNTGELFF.

This clonotype was counted between two and nine times. This rearrangement joins TRBV28 to TRBJ2-5; TRBD2 aligns across 12 bases. V trimming: 1 base; J trimming: 5 bases; junction bases outside the gene matches: 2. CDR1 is MDHEN, CDR2 SYDVKM, per germline. The CDR3 has 15 residues. CDR3 amino acids: CASSLFGLAGETQYF. The CDR3 nucleotides read TGTGCCAGCAGTTTATTTGGACTAGCGGGGGAGACCCAGTACTTC. The full variable domain, in which reference TRBV28 and TRBJ2-5 provide the parts outside the CDR3, is DVKVTQSSRYLVKRTGEKVFLECVQDMDHENMFWYRQDPGLGLRLIYFSYDVKMKEKGDIPEGYSVSREKKERFSLILESASTNQTSMYLCASSLFGLAGETQYFGPGTRLLVL.

V usage is TRBV5-1 and J usage is TRBJ2-5; D uncertain. The germline V gene encodes CDR1 SGHRS and CDR2 YFSETQ. Trimming took 6 bases from V and 0 from J, leaving 6 bases between them. CDR3 size: 12 residues. CDR3 loop: CASTPDQETQYF. The CDR3 DNA reads TGCGCCAGCACCCCAGACCAAGAGACCCAGTACTTC.

This clonotype was seen a few times. The V call is TRBV7-2, the J call TRBJ2-3; D is ambiguous. The CDR3 extends over 14 amino acids. Trimming took 3 bases from V and 2 from J, leaving 9 bases between them. The germline gives CDR1 SGHTA, CDR2 FQGNSA. DNA for the CDR3: TGTGCCAGCAGCTTTTCCCCTAACACAGATACGCAGTATTTT. This codes for CASSFSPNTDTQYF.

This clonotype was seen only a few times. V usage is TRBV5-1 and J usage is TRBJ2-3; D might be TRBD1 or TRBD2, each matching 5 bases. Trimming shortened V by 3 bases and J by 3 bases, and 11 bases separated the two germline ends. From germline, CDR1 is SGHRS and CDR2 YFSETQ. This CDR3 has 14 amino acids. CDR3 in amino acids: CASSYRTRTDTQYF. The CDR3 nucleotides read TGCGCCAGCAGCTACAGGACTCGTACAGATACGCAGTATTTT.

The V and J genes are TRBV10-3 and TRBJ2-1, with TRBD2 matching 8 bases. Germline V gene data show CDR1 as ENHRY and CDR2 as SYGVKD. This CDR3 is built from 19 residues. V was clipped by 8 bases and J by 8 bases; unmatched bases: 26. The CDR3 is CAIWEPQREGPGSQHEQFF. The CDR3, as DNA: TGTGCCATCTGGGAGCCCCAACGGGAGGGCCCCGGTAGTCAACATGAGCAGTTCTTC.

This clonotype was counted only a few times. J is TRBJ2-1 and V is TRBV6-2 or TRBV6-3; D ambiguous. This CDR3 has 13 residues. Germline CDR1 is MNHEY and CDR2 is SVGEGT. With 5 bases removed from V and 6 bases from J, the gap between germline ends came to 11 bases. CDR3 sequence: CASSRVGSNEQFF. CDR3 nucleotides: TGTGCCAGCAGTAGAGTAGGATCCAATGAGCAGTTCTTC.

The chain employs TRBV20-1 and TRBJ1-2; 9 bases align to TRBD1. CDR1 and CDR2 from the germline V gene are DFQATT and SNEGSKA (reference sequence). The CDR3 has 15 residues. V dropped 6 bases and J dropped 4; count of bases not matched to a gene: 12. Here the CDR3 reads CSAPPGQGPFYGYTF. In DNA form, the CDR3 reads TGCAGTGCGCCTCCGGGACAGGGTCCTTTCTATGGCTACACCTTC.

The rearrangement joins TRBV12-5 to TRBJ2-1, with 11 nucleotides matching TRBD2. Germline CDR1 LGHNT, CDR2 FRNRAP. V dropped 2 bases and J dropped 7; count of bases not matched to a gene: 13. This CDR3 is built from 18 residues. CDR3 amino acids: CASGLFDSGRARGNEQFF. CDR3 nucleotide sequence: TGTGCTAGTGGTTTGTTCGATAGCGGGAGGGCCCGGGGGAATGAGCAGTTCTTC.

This clonotype was observed many times. The rearrangement uses TRBV12-3 or TRBV12-4 and TRBJ2-7; D gene uncertain. The V end was cut by 8 bases, the J end by 2 bases, with 10 bases between. There are 12 residues in the CDR3. CDR3 sequence reads: CASRTGTYEQYF. The CDR3 region has the DNA TGTGCCAGCCGGACGGGTACCTACGAGCAGTACTTC.

This clonotype was observed a few times. This CDR3 is CASSYDGYQETQYF. CDR3 DNA sequence: TGTGCCAGCAGTTACGATGGGTACCAAGAGACCCAGTACTTC. This rearrangement joins TRBV6-5 to TRBJ2-5; D call uncertain. CDR1 and CDR2 from the germline V gene are MNHEY and SVGAGI. CDR3 size: 14 residues. V was pared by 2 bases and J by 0 bases, with 7 bases between.

The table lists this clonotype with a few counts. The chain uses TRBV29-1 and TRBJ2-3, with no clear D. V lost 2 bases and J lost 0, with 6 bases in between. CDR3 length: 13 amino acids. Germline CDR1 SQVTM, CDR2 ANQGSEA. The CDR3 region is CSVEPPSTDTQYF. Written as DNA, the CDR3 is TGCAGCGTTGAACCACCAAGCACAGATACGCAGTATTTT.

Ten or more counts support this clonotype. The chain is built from TRBV4-3 and TRBJ1-1; possibly TRBD1 for D (6 bases). Per the germline V gene, CDR1 is LGHNA and CDR2 is YSLEER. V was cut by 1 base and J by 1 base, with 7 bases left in between. This CDR3 has 14 amino acids. The CDR3 DNA reads as TGCGCCAGCAGCCAAGGCAGGGGGAACACTGAAGCTTTCTTT. The encoded protein is CASSQGRGNTEAFF.

This clonotype has only a few counts. CDR3 nucleotides: TGTGCCAGCTCACCTTGGACTAGCGGGAGGGTCGAGCAGTACTTC. The encoded protein is CASSPWTSGRVEQYF. J is TRBJ2-7 and V is TRBV18; 15 bases map to TRBD2. The CDR3 is made up of 15 amino acids. The ends lost 3 bases at V and 6 bases at J; junction bases unmatched: 3. In germline, CDR1 is KGHSH, CDR2 LQKENI. Full variable domain (remainder filled in from reference TRBV18 and TRBJ2-7): NAGVMQNPRHLVRRRGQEARLRCSPMKGHSHVYWYRQLPEEGLKFMVYLQKENIIDESGMPKERFSAEFPKEGPSILRIQQVVRGDSAAYFCASSPWTSGRVEQYFGPGTRLTVT.

This chain connects TRBV5-5 to TRBJ2-5; TRBD1 might be the D (6 bases). Germline values: CDR1 SGHKS, CDR2 YYEKEE (reference sequence). With 3 bases removed from V and 5 bases from J, the gap between germline ends came to 14 bases. The CDR3 totals 14 residues. This CDR3 is CASSSLGAGETQYF. The DNA for the CDR3 is TGTGCCAGCAGCTCCCTGGGGGCCGGGGAGACCCAGTACTTC.